The T cell receptor (beta chain) described here comes from a study of T cell changes during pregnancy in multiple sclerosis. TCRdb keeps only in-frame clones here, not all; method: immunoSEQ multiplex PCR. The table records approximately 46,000 clones, 91% of them present only once. CDR1 and CDR2 (germline): SGHVS, FNYEAQ. V lost 4 bases to trimming and J lost 0 bases, with 12 bases between them. CDR3 size: 15 residues. This sample comprised CD8+ T cells from peripheral blood mononuclear cells, obtained after pregnancy. J is TRBJ1-1 and V is TRBV7-6, with D maybe TRBD1 (5 bases). This receptor was obtained from a female donor with multiple sclerosis, enrolled in a pregnancy study. The CDR3 is CASSSGRHLNTEAFF. CDR3 DNA: TGTGCCAGCAGCTCAGGGCGACACTTGAACACTGAAGCTTTCTTT.